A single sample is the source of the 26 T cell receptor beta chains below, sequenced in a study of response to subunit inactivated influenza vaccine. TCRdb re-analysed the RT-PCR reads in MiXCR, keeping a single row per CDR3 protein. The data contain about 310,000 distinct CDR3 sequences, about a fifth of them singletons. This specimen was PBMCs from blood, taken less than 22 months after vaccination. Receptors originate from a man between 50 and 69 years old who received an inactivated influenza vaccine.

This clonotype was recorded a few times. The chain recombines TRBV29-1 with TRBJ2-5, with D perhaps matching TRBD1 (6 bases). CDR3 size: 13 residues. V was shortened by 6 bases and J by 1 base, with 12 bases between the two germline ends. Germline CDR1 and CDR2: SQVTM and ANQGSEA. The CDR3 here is CSVATGTQETQYF. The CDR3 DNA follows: TGCAGCGTAGCTACAGGGACCCAAGAGACCCAGTACTTC.

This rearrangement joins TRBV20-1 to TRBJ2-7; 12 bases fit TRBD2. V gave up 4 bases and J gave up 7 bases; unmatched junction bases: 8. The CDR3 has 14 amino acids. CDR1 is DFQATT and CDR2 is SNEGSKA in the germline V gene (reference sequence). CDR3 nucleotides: TGCAGTGCTACACGACTAGCGGGAGCGGGGGAGCAGTACTTC. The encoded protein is CSATRLAGAGEQYF.

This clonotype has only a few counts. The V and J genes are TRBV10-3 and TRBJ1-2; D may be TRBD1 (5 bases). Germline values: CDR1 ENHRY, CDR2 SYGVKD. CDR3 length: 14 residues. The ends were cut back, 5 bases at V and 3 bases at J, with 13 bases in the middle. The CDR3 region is CAISSAGYDYGYTF. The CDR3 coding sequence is TGTGCCATCAGTAGCGCAGGGTACGACTATGGCTACACCTTC.

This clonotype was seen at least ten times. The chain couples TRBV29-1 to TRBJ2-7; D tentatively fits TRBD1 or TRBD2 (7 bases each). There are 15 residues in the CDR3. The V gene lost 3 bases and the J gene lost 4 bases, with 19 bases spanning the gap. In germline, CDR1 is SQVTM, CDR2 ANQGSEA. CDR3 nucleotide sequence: TGCAGCGTTGAGAGCAGGGGGGGCGGTTTGTACGAGCAGTACTTC. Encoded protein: CSVESRGGGLYEQYF.

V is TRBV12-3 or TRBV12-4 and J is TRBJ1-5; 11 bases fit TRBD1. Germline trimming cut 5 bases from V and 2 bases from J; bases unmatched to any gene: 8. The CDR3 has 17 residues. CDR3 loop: CASSPGQGDSGNQPQHF. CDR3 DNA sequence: TGTGCCAGCAGTCCGGGACAGGGGGATTCAGGCAATCAGCCCCAGCATTTT.

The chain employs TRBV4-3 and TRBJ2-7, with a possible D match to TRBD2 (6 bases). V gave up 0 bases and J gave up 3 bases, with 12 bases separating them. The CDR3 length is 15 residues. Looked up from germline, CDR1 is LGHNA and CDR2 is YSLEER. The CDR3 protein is CASSQEGLAIYEQYF. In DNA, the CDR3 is TGCGCCAGCAGCCAAGAGGGGCTAGCGATCTACGAGCAGTACTTC.

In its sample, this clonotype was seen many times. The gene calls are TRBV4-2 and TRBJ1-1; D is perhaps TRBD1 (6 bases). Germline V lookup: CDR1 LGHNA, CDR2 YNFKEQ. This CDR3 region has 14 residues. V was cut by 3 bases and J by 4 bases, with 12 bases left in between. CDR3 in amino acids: CASSQEQGVTEAFF. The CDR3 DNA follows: TGTGCCAGCAGCCAGGAACAGGGTGTCACTGAAGCTTTCTTT.

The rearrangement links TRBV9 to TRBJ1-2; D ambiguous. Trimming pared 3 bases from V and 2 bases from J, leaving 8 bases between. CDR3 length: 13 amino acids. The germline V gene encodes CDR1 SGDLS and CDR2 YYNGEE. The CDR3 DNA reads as TGTGCCAGCAGCGCGCAGGACAACTATGGCTACACCTTC. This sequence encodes CASSAQDNYGYTF.

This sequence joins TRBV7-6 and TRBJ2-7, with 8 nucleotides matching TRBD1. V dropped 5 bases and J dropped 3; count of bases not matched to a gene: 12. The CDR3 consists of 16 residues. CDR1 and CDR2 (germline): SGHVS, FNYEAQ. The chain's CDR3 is CASSRRIGTGLYEQYF. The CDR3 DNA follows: TGTGCCAGCAGCCGCCGAATCGGGACAGGCCTCTACGAGCAGTACTTC.

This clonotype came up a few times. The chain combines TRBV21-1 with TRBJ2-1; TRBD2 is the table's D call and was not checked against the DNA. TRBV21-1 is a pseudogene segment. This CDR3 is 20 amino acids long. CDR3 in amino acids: CASSPRWWLAGYGTYNEQFF. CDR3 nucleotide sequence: TGTGCCAGCAGCCCCCGTTGGTGGCTAGCGGGTTACGGTACCTACAATGAGCAGTTCTTC.

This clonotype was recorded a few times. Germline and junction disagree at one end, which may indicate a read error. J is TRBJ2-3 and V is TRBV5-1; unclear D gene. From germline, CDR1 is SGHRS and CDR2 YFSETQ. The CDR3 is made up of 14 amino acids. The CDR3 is CASSLKGGTDTQYF. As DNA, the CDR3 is TGTGCCAGCAGTTTAAAGGGTGGCACAGATACGCAGTATTTT.

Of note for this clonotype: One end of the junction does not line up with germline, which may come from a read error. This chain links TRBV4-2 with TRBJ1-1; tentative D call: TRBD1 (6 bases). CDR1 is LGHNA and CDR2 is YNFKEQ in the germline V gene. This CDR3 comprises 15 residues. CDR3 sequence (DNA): TGTGCCAGCAGCCAAGATTCAGACAGGCGGGGTGGCGTTCTCTTT. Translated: CASSQDSDRRGGVLF.

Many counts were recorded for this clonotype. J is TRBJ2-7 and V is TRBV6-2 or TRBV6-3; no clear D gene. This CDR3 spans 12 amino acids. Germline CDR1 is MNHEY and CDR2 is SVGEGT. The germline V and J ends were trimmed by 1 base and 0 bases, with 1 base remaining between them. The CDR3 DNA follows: TGTGCCAGCAGTTACTACTCCTACGAGCAGTACTTC. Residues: CASSYYSYEQYF.

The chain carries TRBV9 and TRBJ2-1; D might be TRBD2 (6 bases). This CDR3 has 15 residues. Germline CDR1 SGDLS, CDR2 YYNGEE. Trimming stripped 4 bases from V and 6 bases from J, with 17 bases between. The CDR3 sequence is CASSQQPRGTNEQFF. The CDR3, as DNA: TGTGCCAGCAGCCAGCAACCCCGGGGGACCAATGAGCAGTTCTTC.

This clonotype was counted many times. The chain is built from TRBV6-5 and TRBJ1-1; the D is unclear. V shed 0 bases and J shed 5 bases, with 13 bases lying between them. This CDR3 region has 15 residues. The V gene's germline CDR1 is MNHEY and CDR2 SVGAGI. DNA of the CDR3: TGTGCCAGCAGTTACTCGGTTTGGTCTGGGACTGAAGCTTTCTTT. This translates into CASSYSVWSGTEAFF.

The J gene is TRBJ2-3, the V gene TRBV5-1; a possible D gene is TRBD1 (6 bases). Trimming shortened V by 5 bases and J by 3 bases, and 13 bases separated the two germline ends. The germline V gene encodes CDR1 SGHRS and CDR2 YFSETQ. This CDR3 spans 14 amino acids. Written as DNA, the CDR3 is TGCGCCAGCAGGACCGGGACAATGACAGATACGCAGTATTTT. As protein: CASRTGTMTDTQYF.

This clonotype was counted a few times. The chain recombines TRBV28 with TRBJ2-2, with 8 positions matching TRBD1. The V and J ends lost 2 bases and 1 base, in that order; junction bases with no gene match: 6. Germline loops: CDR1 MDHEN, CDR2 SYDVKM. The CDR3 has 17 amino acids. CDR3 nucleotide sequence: TGTGCCAGCAGTTTACCCCTGGGACAGGTGAACACCGGGGAGCTGTTTTTT. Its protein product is CASSLPLGQVNTGELFF. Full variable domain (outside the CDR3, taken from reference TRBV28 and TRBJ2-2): DVKVTQSSRYLVKRTGEKVFLECVQDMDHENMFWYRQDPGLGLRLIYFSYDVKMKEKGDIPEGYSVSREKKERFSLILESASTNQTSMYLCASSLPLGQVNTGELFFGEGSRLTVL.

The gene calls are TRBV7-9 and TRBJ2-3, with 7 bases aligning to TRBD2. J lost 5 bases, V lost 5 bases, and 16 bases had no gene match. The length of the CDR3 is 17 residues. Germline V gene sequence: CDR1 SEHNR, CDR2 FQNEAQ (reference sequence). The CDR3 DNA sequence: TGTGCCAGCAGCACGATAACAAAGCGGGATAGGGGAGATACGCAGTATTTT. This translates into CASSTITKRDRGDTQYF.

DNA of the CDR3: TGTGCCAGCAGCGGACAGGGGGCTTACTCTGGAAACACCATATATTTT. Translating it yields CASSGQGAYSGNTIYF. The V call is TRBV6-4, the J call TRBJ1-3, with 11 nucleotides matching TRBD1. CDR1 and CDR2 from the germline V gene are MRHNA and SNTAGT. The CDR3 contains 16 residues. The V gene end was trimmed by 6 bases and the J gene end by 0 bases; junction bases not matched to a gene: 4.

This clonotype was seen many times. CDR3 sequence reads: CSARPGQGYEKLFF. Written as DNA, the CDR3 is TGCAGTGCTAGACCGGGACAGGGGTATGAAAAACTGTTTTTT. This chain links TRBV20-1 with TRBJ1-4; 10 bases map to TRBD1. The V segment lost 2 bases and the J segment 6 bases; nucleotides outside the gene matches: 3. CDR3 length equals 14 residues. Germline V CDR1 and CDR2: DFQATT, SNEGSKA (reference sequence).

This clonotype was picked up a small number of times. The CDR3 nucleotides read TGCGCCAGCAGCCCCCGAGGGACTAGCAGCACAGATACGCAGTATTTT. Translation gives CASSPRGTSSTDTQYF. J is TRBJ2-3 and V is TRBV5-1; the match to TRBD2 covers 9 bases. J was trimmed by 0 bases and V by 4 bases; bases with no gene match: 6. Germline V lookup: CDR1 SGHRS, CDR2 YFSETQ. The CDR3 runs to 16 residues.

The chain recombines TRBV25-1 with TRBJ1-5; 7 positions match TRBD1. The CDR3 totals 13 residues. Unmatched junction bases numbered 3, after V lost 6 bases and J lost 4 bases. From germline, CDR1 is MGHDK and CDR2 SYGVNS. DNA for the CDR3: TGTGCCAGCAGACAGGGGTTTAATCAGCCCCAGCATTTT. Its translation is CASRQGFNQPQHF.

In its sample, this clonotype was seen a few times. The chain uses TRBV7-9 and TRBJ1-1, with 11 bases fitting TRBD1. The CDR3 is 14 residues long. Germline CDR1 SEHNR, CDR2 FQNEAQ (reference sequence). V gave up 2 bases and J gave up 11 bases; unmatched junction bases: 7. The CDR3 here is CASSLSRTGGWAFF. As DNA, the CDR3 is TGTGCCAGCAGCTTATCCCGGACAGGGGGCTGGGCTTTCTTT.

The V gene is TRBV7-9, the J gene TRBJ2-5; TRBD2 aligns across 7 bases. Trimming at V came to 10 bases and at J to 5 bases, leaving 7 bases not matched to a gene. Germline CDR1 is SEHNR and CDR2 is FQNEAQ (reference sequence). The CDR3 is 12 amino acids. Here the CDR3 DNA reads TGTGCCACGGAGGGAGGGGAGGAGACCCAGTACTTC. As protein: CATEGGEETQYF.

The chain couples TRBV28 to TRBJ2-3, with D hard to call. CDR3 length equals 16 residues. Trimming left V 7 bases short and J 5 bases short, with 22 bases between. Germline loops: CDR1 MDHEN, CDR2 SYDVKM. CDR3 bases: TGTGCCAGCATCAAAAAAGGTGGAGCGTTCTTAGATACGCAGTATTTT. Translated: CASIKKGGAFLDTQYF.

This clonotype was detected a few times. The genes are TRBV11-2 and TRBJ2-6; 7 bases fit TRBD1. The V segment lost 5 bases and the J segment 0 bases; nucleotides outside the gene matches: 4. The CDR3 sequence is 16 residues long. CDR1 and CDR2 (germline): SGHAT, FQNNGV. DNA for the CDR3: TGTGCCAGCAGCCCTGGACAGGCCTCTGGGGCCAACGTCCTGACTTTC. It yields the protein CASSPGQASGANVLTF. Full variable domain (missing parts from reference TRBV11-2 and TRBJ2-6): EAGVAQSPRYKIIEKRQSVAFWCNPISGHATLYWYQQILGQGPKLLIQFQNNGVVDDSQLPKDRFSAERLKGVDSTLKIQPAKLEDSAVYLCASSPGQASGANVLTFGAGSRLTVL.